The rows below give T cell receptor beta chains drawn from one sample of a study of monozygotic twins with inflammatory bowel disease. TCRdb reanalyzed the 5' RACE reads, giving one entry per CDR3 protein sequence and no DNA. The sample totals approximately 300,000 distinct CDR3 sequences; its top ten clones hold approximately 5.4%. The specimen was blood. Source of these receptors: a human donor with ulcerative colitis or Crohn's disease, or a healthy co-twin of an affected twin (not recorded which). The CDR3 runs from the conserved cysteine through the conserved F or W.

V	J	CDR3
TRBV4-2	TRBJ1-2	CASSQAREGMAGYTF
TRBV6-5	TRBJ1-2	CASSWDRVDGYTF
TRBV6-2/TRBV6-3	TRBJ2-5	CASSYSPGLAGGETQYF
TRBV3-1	TRBJ2-7	CASSQGPSGYEQYF
TRBV6-2/TRBV6-3	TRBJ1-2	CASSPTVYGYTF
TRBV4-3	TRBJ2-1	CASSQDSGEQFF
TRBV9	TRBJ1-5	CASSLTPGSGQPQHF
TRBV6-4	TRBJ2-7	CASSDGQGMNEQYF
TRBV18	TRBJ2-7	CASSLRTVRSHEQYF
TRBV10-1	TRBJ2-3	CASSEMGDTQYF
TRBV18	TRBJ2-7	CASSQTPGQGNGEQYF
TRBV7-9	TRBJ1-4	CASSLSRGKLFF
TRBV6-2/TRBV6-3	TRBJ2-3	CASTSEGGRWDTQYF
TRBV3-1	TRBJ2-1	CASSQTSGGVNEQFF
TRBV6-5	TRBJ2-2	CASSYPHETTVPFTGELFF
TRBV12-3/TRBV12-4	TRBJ2-4	CASGGENIHYF
TRBV27	TRBJ2-7	CASSRTSGAYEQYF
TRBV4-3	TRBJ1-2	CASSQASTGYYGYTF
TRBV10-3	TRBJ2-7	CASQRGGPYEQYF
TRBV20-1	TRBJ2-5	CSATKRESGQETQYF
TRBV14	TRBJ1-6	CASSPTDYNSPLHF
TRBV20-1	TRBJ1-5	CSASRIGGGDYSNQPQHF
TRBV20-1	TRBJ2-7	CSAPPPGFAYEQYF
TRBV11-2	TRBJ2-6	CASSTRMTGFVKSGANVLTF
TRBV15	TRBJ2-7	CATSRITSYEQYF
TRBV4-2	TRBJ1-4	CASSQVLGLANEKLFF